The 12 T cell receptor beta chains in this list originate from one sample, sequenced in a study of response to subunit inactivated influenza vaccine. TCRdb re-analysed the RT-PCR reads in MiXCR, keeping a single row per CDR3 protein. The data show over 750,000 distinct CDR3 sequences, 21% seen once. The material was PBMCs from blood, obtained roughly 5 days after vaccination. These receptors were taken from a man between 50 and 59 years old who received an inactivated influenza vaccine.

This clonotype was observed once. The rearrangement links TRBV5-1 to TRBJ2-1; 7 bases fit TRBD2. The germline V gene encodes CDR1 SGHRS and CDR2 YFSETQ. J lost 4 bases, V lost 6 bases, and 10 bases had no gene match. The CDR3 is 15 amino acids. The CDR3 DNA sequence: TGCGCCAGCACCCCGACACTGGGGGGGTACAATGAGCAGTTCTTC. It specifies CASTPTLGGYNEQFF.

This clonotype was observed a handful of times. The CDR3 region has the DNA TGCAGCTCCCCATCCCCGGGAGAGCAGTTCTTC. This gives the protein CSSPSPGEQFF. The chain uses TRBV29-1 and TRBJ2-1; perhaps TRBD2 as D (5 bases). Germline V lookup: CDR1 SQVTM, CDR2 ANQGSEA. CDR3 length equals 11 residues. V shed 8 bases and J shed 10 bases, with 15 bases lying between them.

This chain joins TRBV7-9 and TRBJ2-7; the match to TRBD2 covers 10 bases. The germline CDR1 and CDR2 sequences are SEHNR and FQNEAQ (reference sequence). The CDR3 totals 17 residues. V lost 5 bases and J lost 4; bases outside the gene matches: 14. CDR3 region: CASSVGTSAGLIYEQYF. CDR3 bases: TGTGCCAGCAGCGTGGGGACTAGCGCAGGGTTAATATACGAGCAGTACTTC.

This clonotype was seen more than once but under ten times. J is TRBJ2-1 and V is TRBV7-9; 12 bases map to TRBD2. The trim removed 3 bases at V and 6 bases at J, leaving 9 bases unmatched. The CDR3 contains 17 residues. CDR1 is SEHNR, CDR2 FQNEAQ, per germline (reference sequence). As DNA, the CDR3 is TGTGCCAGCAGCTTCACCCTGCGGACTAGCGGGGCCAATGAGCAGTTCTTC. Translated, it gives CASSFTLRTSGANEQFF. Based on the CDR3 plus reference TRBV7-9 and TRBJ2-1, the full variable domain is DTGVSQNPRHKITKRGQNVTFRCDPISEHNRLYWYRQTLGQGPEFLTYFQNEAQLEKSRLLSDRFSAERPKGSFSTLEIQRTEQGDSAMYLCASSFTLRTSGANEQFFGPGTRLTVL.

A remark on this clonotype: The junction and the germline gene differ at one end; a read error may be behind it. The chain links TRBV6-1 to TRBJ2-3, with D tentatively TRBD1 or TRBD2 (5 bases each). The CDR3 is made up of 13 amino acids. Looked up from germline, CDR1 is MNHNS and CDR2 is SASEGT. The CDR3 reads CASNPGSTDRQYF. The CDR3 DNA follows: TGTGCCAGCAACCCAGGGAGCACAGATAGGCAGTATTTT.

This clonotype was seen a handful of times. The gene calls are TRBV30 and TRBJ2-2; D gene unclear. Deletions cut 2 bases from V and 7 bases from J, with 8 bases between. Per germline, CDR1 GTSNPN and CDR2 SVGIG (reference sequence). CDR3 length: 12 residues. This chain's CDR3 is CAWSHYGGELFF. The DNA of the CDR3 is TGTGCCTGGAGTCATTATGGCGGGGAGCTGTTTTTT. Variable domain in full (rest from reference TRBV30 and TRBJ2-2): SQTIHQWPATLVQPVGSPLSLECTVEGTSNPNLYWYRQAAGRGLQLLFYSVGIGQISSEVPQNLSASRPQDRQFILSSKKLLLSDSGFYLCAWSHYGGELFFGEGSRLTVL.

The chain carries TRBV3-1 and TRBJ2-3; 12 bases align to TRBD2. The CDR3 has 15 amino acids. V gave up 10 bases and J gave up 1 base; unmatched junction bases: 6. CDR1 is LGHDT and CDR2 is YNNKEL in the germline V gene (reference sequence). The CDR3 DNA reads as TGTGCCATCAGACTAGCGGGAGCAGGCACAGATACGCAGTATTTT. It encodes CAIRLAGAGTDTQYF.

This rearrangement joins TRBV3-1 to TRBJ2-7; TRBD2 matches at 9 bases. J lost 0 bases, V lost 1 base, and 4 bases had no gene match. CDR3 length: 16 amino acids. Germline values: CDR1 LGHDT, CDR2 YNNKEL (reference sequence). This chain's CDR3 is CASSQGSGGLSYEQYF. In DNA, the CDR3 is TGTGCCAGCAGCCAAGGTAGCGGGGGCCTCTCCTACGAGCAGTACTTC.

The chain joins TRBV18 to TRBJ2-2; D gene unclear. The germline V and J ends were trimmed by 2 bases and 5 bases, with 6 bases remaining between them. CDR1 KGHSH and CDR2 LQKENI come from the germline V gene. The CDR3 runs to 13 residues. DNA for the CDR3: TGTGCCAGCTCACCAATAGGAACCGGGGAGCTGTTTTTT. Its translation: CASSPIGTGELFF.

V gene TRBV12-3 or TRBV12-4 combines with J gene TRBJ2-5; no clear D. Trimming cost V 2 bases and J 6 bases, with 13 bases left between them. CDR3 length: 14 amino acids. The chain's CDR3 is CASSLSISLQTQYF. CDR3 bases: TGTGCCAGCAGTTTATCTATTAGCTTACAGACCCAGTACTTC.

This clonotype was picked up a small number of times. The V call is TRBV15, the J call TRBJ2-1; TRBD1 matches 10 bases. CDR1 LNHNV and CDR2 YYDKDF come from the germline V gene (reference sequence). CDR3 length: 14 amino acids. Losses at the gene ends were 3 bases for V and 6 bases for J; bases not matched to a gene: 2. Here the CDR3 reads CATSRRTGGNEQFF. CDR3 bases: TGTGCCACCAGCAGGCGGACAGGGGGCAATGAGCAGTTCTTC.

This chain links TRBV29-1 with TRBJ1-1, with 8 bases identical to TRBD1. V lost 6 bases to trimming and J lost 5 bases; unmatched junction nucleotides: 2. From germline, CDR1 is SQVTM and CDR2 ANQGSEA. The CDR3 extends over 11 amino acids. The CDR3 region has the DNA TGCAGCGTGAACAGGGGGACTGAAGCTTTCTTT. It specifies CSVNRGTEAFF.